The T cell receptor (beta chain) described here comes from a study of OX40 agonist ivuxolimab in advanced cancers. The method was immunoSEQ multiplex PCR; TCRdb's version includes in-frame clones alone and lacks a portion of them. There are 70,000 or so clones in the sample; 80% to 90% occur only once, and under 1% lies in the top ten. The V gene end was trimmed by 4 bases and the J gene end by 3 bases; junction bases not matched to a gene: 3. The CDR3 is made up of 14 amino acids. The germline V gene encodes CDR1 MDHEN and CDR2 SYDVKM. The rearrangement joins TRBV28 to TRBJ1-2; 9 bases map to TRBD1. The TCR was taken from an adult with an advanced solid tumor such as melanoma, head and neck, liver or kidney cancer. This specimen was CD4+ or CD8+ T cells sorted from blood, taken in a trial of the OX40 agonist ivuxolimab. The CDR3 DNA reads TGTGCCAGCAGTTCCGGGACAGGGTACTATGGCTACACCTTC. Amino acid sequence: CASSSGTGYYGYTF.